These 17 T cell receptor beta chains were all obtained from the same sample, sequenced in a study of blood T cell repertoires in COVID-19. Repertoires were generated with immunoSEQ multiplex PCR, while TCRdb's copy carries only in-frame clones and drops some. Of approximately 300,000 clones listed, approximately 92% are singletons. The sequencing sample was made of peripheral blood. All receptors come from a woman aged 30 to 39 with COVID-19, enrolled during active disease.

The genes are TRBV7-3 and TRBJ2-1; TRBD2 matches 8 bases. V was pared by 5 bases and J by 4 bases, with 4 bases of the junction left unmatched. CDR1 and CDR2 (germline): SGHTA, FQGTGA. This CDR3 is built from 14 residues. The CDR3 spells CASSVAGRYNEQFF. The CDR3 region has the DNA TGTGCCAGCAGCGTAGCGGGAAGATACAATGAGCAGTTCTTC.

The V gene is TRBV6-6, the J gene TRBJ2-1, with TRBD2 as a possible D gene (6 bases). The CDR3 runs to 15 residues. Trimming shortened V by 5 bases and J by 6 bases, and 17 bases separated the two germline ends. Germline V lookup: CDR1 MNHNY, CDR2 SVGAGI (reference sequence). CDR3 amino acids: CASSPIPSASNEQFF. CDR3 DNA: TGTGCCAGCAGTCCAATACCTAGCGCCTCCAATGAGCAGTTCTTC.

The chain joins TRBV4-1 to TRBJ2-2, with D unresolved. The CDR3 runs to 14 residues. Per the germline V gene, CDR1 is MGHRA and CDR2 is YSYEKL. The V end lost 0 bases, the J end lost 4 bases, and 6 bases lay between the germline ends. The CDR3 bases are TGCGCCAGCAGCCAAGAGGGCTCCACCGGGGAGCTGTTTTTT. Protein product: CASSQEGSTGELFF.

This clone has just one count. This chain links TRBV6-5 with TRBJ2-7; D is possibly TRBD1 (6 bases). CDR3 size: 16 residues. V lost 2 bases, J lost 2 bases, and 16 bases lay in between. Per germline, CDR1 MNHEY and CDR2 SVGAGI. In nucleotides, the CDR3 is TGTGCCAGCAGTTACCCCAGACAGGCGGGCACCTACGAGCAGTACTTC. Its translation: CASSYPRQAGTYEQYF.

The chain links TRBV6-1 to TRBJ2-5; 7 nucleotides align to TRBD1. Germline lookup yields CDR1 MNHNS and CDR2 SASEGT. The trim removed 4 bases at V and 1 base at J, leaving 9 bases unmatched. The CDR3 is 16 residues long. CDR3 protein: CASSVGVGQLQETQYF. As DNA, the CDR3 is TGTGCCAGCAGTGTAGGTGTGGGACAGCTCCAAGAGACCCAGTACTTC.

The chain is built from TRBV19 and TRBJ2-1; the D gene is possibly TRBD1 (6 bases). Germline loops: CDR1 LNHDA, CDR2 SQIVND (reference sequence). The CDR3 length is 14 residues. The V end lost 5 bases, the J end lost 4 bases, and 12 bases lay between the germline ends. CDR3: CASSLSQGYNEQFF. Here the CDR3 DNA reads TGTGCCAGTAGTTTGTCACAGGGATACAATGAGCAGTTCTTC.

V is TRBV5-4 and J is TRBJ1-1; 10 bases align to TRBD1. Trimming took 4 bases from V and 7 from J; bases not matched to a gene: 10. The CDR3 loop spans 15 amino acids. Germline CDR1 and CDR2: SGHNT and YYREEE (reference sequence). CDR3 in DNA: TGTGCCAGCAGCAGCTCCGGGACAGGGGTCATTGAAGCTTTCTTT. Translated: CASSSSGTGVIEAFF. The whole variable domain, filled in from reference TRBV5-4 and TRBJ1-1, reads ETGVTQSPTHLIKTRGQQVTLRCSSQSGHNTVSWYQQALGQGPQFIFQYYREEENGRGNFPPRFSGLQFPNYSSELNVNALELDDSALYLCASSSSGTGVIEAFFGQGTRLTVV.

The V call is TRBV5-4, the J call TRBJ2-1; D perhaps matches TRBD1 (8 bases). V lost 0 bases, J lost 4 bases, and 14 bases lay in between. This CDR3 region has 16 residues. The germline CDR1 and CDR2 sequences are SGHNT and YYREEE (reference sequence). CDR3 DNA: TGTGCCAGCAGCTTGGGACAGGGGAGGGCTTACAATGAGCAGTTCTTC. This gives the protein CASSLGQGRAYNEQFF.

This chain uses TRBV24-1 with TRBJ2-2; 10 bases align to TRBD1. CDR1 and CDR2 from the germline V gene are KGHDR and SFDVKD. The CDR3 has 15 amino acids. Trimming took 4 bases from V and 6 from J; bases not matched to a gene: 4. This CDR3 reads CATSDEGQGSGELFF. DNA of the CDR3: TGTGCCACCAGTGACGAGGGACAGGGGTCCGGGGAGCTGTTTTTT.

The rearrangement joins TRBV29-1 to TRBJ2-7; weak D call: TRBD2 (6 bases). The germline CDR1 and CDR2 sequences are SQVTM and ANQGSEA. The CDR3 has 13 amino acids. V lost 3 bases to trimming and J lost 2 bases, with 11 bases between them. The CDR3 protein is CSVDRGGTYEQYF. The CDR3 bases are TGCAGCGTTGATAGGGGAGGTACCTACGAGCAGTACTTC.

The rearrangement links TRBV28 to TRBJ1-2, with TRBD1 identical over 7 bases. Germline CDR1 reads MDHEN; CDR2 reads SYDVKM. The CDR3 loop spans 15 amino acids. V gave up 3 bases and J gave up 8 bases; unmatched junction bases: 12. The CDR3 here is CASSLGTALRGGYTF. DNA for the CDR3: TGTGCCAGCAGTTTGGGGACAGCCCTGCGAGGGGGCTACACCTTC.

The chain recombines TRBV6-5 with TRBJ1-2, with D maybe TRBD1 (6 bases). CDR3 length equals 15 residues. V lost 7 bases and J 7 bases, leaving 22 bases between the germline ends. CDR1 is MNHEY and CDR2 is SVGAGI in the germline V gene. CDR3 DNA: TGTGCCAGCACCCCCCGCCGGGGGGCATTGTTTGGCTACACCTTC. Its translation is CASTPRRGALFGYTF.

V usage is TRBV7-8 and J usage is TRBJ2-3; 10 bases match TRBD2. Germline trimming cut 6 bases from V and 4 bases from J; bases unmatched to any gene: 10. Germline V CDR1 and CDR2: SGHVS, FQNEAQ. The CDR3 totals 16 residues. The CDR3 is CASSHLAGGVSDTQYF. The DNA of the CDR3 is TGTGCCAGCAGTCATTTAGCGGGAGGTGTGTCAGATACGCAGTATTTT.

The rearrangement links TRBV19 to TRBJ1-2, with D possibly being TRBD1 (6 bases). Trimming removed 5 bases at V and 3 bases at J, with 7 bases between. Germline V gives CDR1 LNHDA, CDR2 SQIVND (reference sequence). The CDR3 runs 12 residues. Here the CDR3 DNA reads TGTGCCAGTAGTTACAGGGACTATGGCTACACCTTC. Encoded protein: CASSYRDYGYTF.

CDR3 loop: CASSLGAGSRYGYTF. CDR3 nucleotides: TGCGCCAGCAGCTTAGGGGCAGGGTCGCGCTATGGCTACACCTTC. The chain links TRBV5-1 to TRBJ1-2; weak D call: TRBD1 (5 bases). This CDR3 region has 15 residues. Trimming shortened V by 2 bases and J by 4 bases, and 15 bases separated the two germline ends. Germline V gene lookup returns CDR1 SGHRS and CDR2 YFSETQ.

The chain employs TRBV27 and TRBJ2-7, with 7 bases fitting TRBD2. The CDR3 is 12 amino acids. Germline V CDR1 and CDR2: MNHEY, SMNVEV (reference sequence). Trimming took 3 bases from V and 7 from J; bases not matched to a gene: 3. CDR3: CASSFAGREQYF. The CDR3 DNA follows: TGTGCCAGCAGTTTTGCCGGGAGGGAGCAGTACTTC.

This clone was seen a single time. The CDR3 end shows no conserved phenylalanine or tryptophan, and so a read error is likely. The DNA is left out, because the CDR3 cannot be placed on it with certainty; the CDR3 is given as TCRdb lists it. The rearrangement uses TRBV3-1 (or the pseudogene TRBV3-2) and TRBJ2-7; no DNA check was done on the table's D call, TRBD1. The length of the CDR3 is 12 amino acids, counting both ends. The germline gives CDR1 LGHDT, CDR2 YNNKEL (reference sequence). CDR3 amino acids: CASSQDSWDTSH.